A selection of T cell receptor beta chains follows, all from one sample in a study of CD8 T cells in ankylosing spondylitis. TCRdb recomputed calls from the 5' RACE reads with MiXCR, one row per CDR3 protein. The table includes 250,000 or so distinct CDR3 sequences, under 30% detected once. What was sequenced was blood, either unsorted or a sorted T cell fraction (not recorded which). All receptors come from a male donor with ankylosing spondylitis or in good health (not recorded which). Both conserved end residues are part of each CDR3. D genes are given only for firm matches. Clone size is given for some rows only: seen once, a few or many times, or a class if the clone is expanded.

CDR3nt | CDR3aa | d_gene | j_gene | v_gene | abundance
TGCAGCGTTGACGACGGCACAGATACGCAGTATTTT | CSVDDGTDTQYF | - | TRBJ2-3 | TRBV29-1 | many
TGTGCCAGCAGCCCCCTAAGGAGGGGGGAGCAGTTCTTC | CASSPLRRGEQFF | - | TRBJ2-1 | TRBV7-9 | -
TGTGCCAGCAGCTTAGCGTCACAGTACACAGATACGCAGTATTTT | CASSLASQYTDTQYF | - | TRBJ2-3 | TRBV7-6 | -
TGTGCCAGCAGCTTCCGACTAGCGGGGGTTGGAGATACGCAGTATTTT | CASSFRLAGVGDTQYF | TRBD2 | TRBJ2-3 | TRBV7-2 | -
TGCAGCGTTGGGGGTAGCGGGGAGGTAACAGATACGCAGTATTTT | CSVGGSGEVTDTQYF | TRBD2 | TRBJ2-3 | TRBV29-1 | -
TGCAGTGCTAGAGTAATGAGCGGCACAGATACGCAGTATTTT | CSARVMSGTDTQYF | - | TRBJ2-3 | TRBV20-1 | -
TGCAGTGCTAAACCCGGGACTAGCACTCTGAGGACCCAGTACTTC | CSAKPGTSTLRTQYF | TRBD2 | TRBJ2-5 | TRBV20-1 | few
TGTGCCAGCAGTTCCCAAGCGGGGGGAGAGACCCAGTACTTC | CASSSQAGGETQYF | TRBD2 | TRBJ2-5 | TRBV12-3/TRBV12-4 | -
TGTGCCAGCAGCTCACCGGGACACCTGTCCTACGAGCAGTACTTC | CASSSPGHLSYEQYF | - | TRBJ2-7 | TRBV7-9 | once
TGCAGTGCTAATCGAGACAGGGGCGAGCAGTACTTC | CSANRDRGEQYF | TRBD1 | TRBJ2-7 | TRBV20-1 | -